This T cell receptor beta chain was identified during a study of T cell changes during pregnancy in multiple sclerosis. The repertoire was sequenced with immunoSEQ multiplex PCR; TCRdb's copy has only in-frame clones and lacks some. The sample yields about 36,000 clones, more than 75% seen once. This clonotype originated in a female donor with multiple sclerosis, enrolled in a pregnancy study. Material: CD4+ T cells from peripheral blood mononuclear cells, obtained in the first trimester of pregnancy.

This CDR3 is CSVVAAENIQYF. In DNA, the CDR3 is TGCAGCGTTGTAGCGGCCGAAAACATTCAGTACTTC. This chain connects TRBV29-1 to TRBJ2-4, with D maybe TRBD2 (6 bases). V shed 4 bases and J shed 5 bases, with 9 bases lying between them. This CDR3 region has 12 residues. Germline CDR1 is SQVTM and CDR2 is ANQGSEA.